These 10 T cell receptor beta chains were sequenced from one sample in a study of blood T cell repertoires in COVID-19. Assay used: immunoSEQ multiplex PCR; TCRdb lists only in-frame clones, some missing. Of approximately 230,000 clones in the sample, approximately 90% were seen once. The sequencing input was PBMCs or T cells enriched from blood (not recorded which). The receptor set was obtained from a man aged 40-49 years who had recovered from COVID-19.

The V call is TRBV5-1, the J call TRBJ2-2, with D maybe TRBD1 (5 bases). The CDR3 covers 15 residues. Trimming shortened V by 4 bases and J by 0 bases, and 10 bases separated the two germline ends. Germline assignment: CDR1 SGHRS and CDR2 YFSETQ. As DNA, the CDR3 is TGCGCCAGCAGCCCAGGGAACTCGAACACCGGGGAGCTGTTTTTT. Its protein product is CASSPGNSNTGELFF.

CDR3 in amino acids: CASSYRSEAFF. DNA for the CDR3: TGTGCCAGCAGCTATCGTTCTGAAGCTTTCTTT. The V and J genes are TRBV13 and TRBJ1-1; D not resolved. The germline gives CDR1 PRHDT, CDR2 FYEKMQ (reference sequence). Trimming left V 4 bases short and J 6 bases short, with 6 bases between. The CDR3 loop spans 11 amino acids.

The chain carries TRBV27 and TRBJ2-1, with 8 bases that match TRBD2. The CDR3 length is 14 residues. V was clipped by 3 bases and J by 7 bases; unmatched bases: 5. Germline lookup yields CDR1 MNHEY and CDR2 SMNVEV (reference sequence). CDR3 bases: TGTGCCAGCAGTTTGTCAGCGGGAGAGAATGAGCAGTTCTTC. The encoded protein is CASSLSAGENEQFF.

The chain carries TRBV7-3 and TRBJ1-5, with a tentative D call TRBD1 (5 bases). V was pared by 2 bases and J by 4 bases, with 12 bases between. The CDR3 loop spans 15 amino acids. Germline V gene sequence: CDR1 SGHTA, CDR2 FQGTGA. This CDR3 reads CASSLGGGANQPQHF. Here the CDR3 DNA reads TGTGCCAGCAGCTTAGGGGGAGGGGCTAATCAGCCCCAGCATTTT.

The chain couples TRBV7-6 to TRBJ2-2, with D maybe TRBD1 (5 bases). The CDR3 spans 14 residues. Trimming left V 5 bases short and J 6 bases short, with 13 bases between. In germline, CDR1 is SGHVS, CDR2 FNYEAQ. The DNA of the CDR3 is TGTGCCAGCAGCCCTGGGTGGGGCCCCGGGGAGCTGTTTTTT. This gives the protein CASSPGWGPGELFF.

The chain carries TRBV6-5 and TRBJ2-7, with D perhaps matching TRBD1 (6 bases). This CDR3 region has 14 residues. Trimming pared 3 bases from V and 6 bases from J, leaving 15 bases between. Looked up from germline, CDR1 is MNHEY and CDR2 is SVGAGI. The CDR3: CASSYRGQGLEQYF. CDR3 coding DNA: TGTGCCAGCAGTTATAGGGGTCAGGGGCTCGAGCAGTACTTC.

CDR3 DNA sequence: TGCGCCAGCAGCTACTATCGGACAGCCCATTTTTACGAGCAGTACTTC. Its protein is CASSYYRTAHFYEQYF. V gene TRBV5-1 combines with J gene TRBJ2-7; TRBD1 is a possible D gene (6 bases). This CDR3 spans 16 amino acids. Germline V gene data show CDR1 as SGHRS and CDR2 as YFSETQ. Trimming took off 3 bases at V and 4 bases at J, with 20 bases between the two ends.

The V and J genes are TRBV5-1 and TRBJ2-7; weak D call: TRBD1 (5 bases). Trimming took off 1 base at V and 0 bases at J, with 11 bases between the two ends. Germline CDR1 reads SGHRS; CDR2 reads YFSETQ. The CDR3 totals 15 residues. The CDR3 nucleotides are TGCGCCAGCAGCTTGCGGCAGGGAAGCTCCTACGAGCAGTACTTC. Its protein is CASSLRQGSSYEQYF.

This clone occurred once. The CDR3 DNA reads as TGTGCCAGCAGCCCCCAGGGGGCAGTGGATCTGCCCCAGCATTTT. Translation gives CASSPQGAVDLPQHF. The chain recombines TRBV28 with TRBJ1-5; TRBD1 aligns across 8 bases. This CDR3 is 15 amino acids long. With V trimmed by 6 bases and J by 9 bases, 13 bases remained unmatched. The V gene's germline CDR1 is MDHEN and CDR2 SYDVKM.

The gene calls are TRBV12-5 and TRBJ1-1; a weak D match, TRBD1 (6 bases). The CDR3 has 14 residues. In germline, CDR1 is LGHNT, CDR2 FRNRAP. The V and J ends lost 9 bases and 2 bases respectively, with 16 bases between them. CDR3 sequence reads: CASHTGRTNTEAFF. The CDR3 region has the DNA TGTGCTAGCCATACAGGGCGGACAAACACTGAAGCTTTCTTT.